The 8 T cell receptor beta chains below all came from one sample that was sequenced in a study of spatial heterogeneity in lung cancer. Findings and caveats of the study: How many expanded intratumoral alpha and beta TCRs were present tracked the tumor mutation count, which was a count of nonsynonymous mutations.

Which antigens these TCRs recognize remains unknown. Time point in this sample: sample taken at primary tumor resection. TCRdb fed the 5' RACE reads into MiXCR, producing one record per CDR3 protein. There are roughly 3,300 distinct CDR3 sequences in the sample; 5.1% occur only once, and 25% to 35% lies in the top ten. Source: lung tumor tissue, taken at surgery. Receptors were obtained from a female donor with early-stage non-small cell lung cancer.

Note on this clonotype: This beta chain was picked up by a library intended for alpha chains and is off target, so its count carries little meaning. J is TRBJ2-1 and V is TRBV6-1; weak D call: TRBD2 (6 bases). Trimming shortened V by 10 bases and J by 3 bases, and 19 bases separated the two germline ends. CDR1 and CDR2 from the germline V gene are MNHNS and SASEGT. CDR3 length: 15 residues. The CDR3 loop is CAIIGRRVNYNEQFF. The CDR3 DNA is TGTGCCATAATAGGCAGGAGGGTAAACTACAATGAGCAGTTCTTC.

This clonotype counts as medium-sized. This beta chain turned up in a library designed for alpha chains; as an off-target read, its abundance says little. This chain links TRBV20-1 with TRBJ1-6, with TRBD1 matching 7 bases. Germline lookup yields CDR1 DFQATT and CDR2 SNEGSKA (reference sequence). V shed 6 bases, J shed 4 bases, and the junction held 9 bases outside the gene matches. The CDR3 runs to 15 residues. The chain's CDR3 is CSALGTAGYNSPLHF. The DNA for the CDR3 is TGCAGTGCCCTCGGGACAGCCGGATATAATTCACCCCTCCACTTT.

On this clonotype itself: Being off target in a library aimed at alpha chains, this beta chain has a size of little meaning. This chain joins TRBV5-1 and TRBJ2-5, with 9 bases lining up with TRBD1. The CDR3 consists of 15 residues. The ends lost 0 bases at V and 7 bases at J; junction bases unmatched: 7. From germline, CDR1 is SGHRS and CDR2 YFSETQ. CDR3 protein: CASSLEGGTGRTQYF. CDR3 in DNA: TGCGCCAGCAGCTTGGAGGGGGGGACAGGGAGGACCCAGTACTTC.

By sample fraction, this clonotype is medium-sized. This beta chain is an off-target read within a library intended for alpha chains, so its frequency means little. The chain is built from TRBV5-6 and TRBJ1-5; no definite D call. The CDR3 loop spans 17 amino acids. CDR1 and CDR2 (germline): SGHDT, YYEEEE. V was clipped by 3 bases and J by 3 bases, with 19 bases between them. The CDR3 DNA is TGTGCCAGCAGCTCCCCAGACCCCCTTCGACCCAATCAGCCCCAGCATTTT. It is translated as CASSSPDPLRPNQPQHF.

Within the sample, this clonotype is medium-sized (0.01 to 0.1%). This beta chain appears as a stray read in a library generated for alpha chains; its size is not informative. The V call is TRBV11-2, the J call TRBJ2-3; D unclear. V was shortened by 1 base and J by 1 base, with 9 bases between the two germline ends. This CDR3 is 15 amino acids long. CDR1 and CDR2 (germline): SGHAT, FQNNGV. CDR3 residues: CASSLGLGGTDTQYF. Written as DNA, the CDR3 is TGTGCCAGCAGCTTAGGTCTAGGAGGCACAGATACGCAGTATTTT.

This clonotype was observed at least ten times. One junction end disagrees with the germline gene, perhaps due to a read error. The size of this beta chain means little, since it is a stray read in a library made for alpha chains. This chain joins TRBV11-2 and TRBJ2-4; D is ambiguous. Germline-derived CDR1 and CDR2 are SGHAT and FQNNGV. This CDR3 is built from 16 residues. This CDR3 reads CASCFGRRPAENIQYF. CDR3 DNA: TGTGCCAGCTGCTTCGGCCGCCGGCCGGCGGAAAACATTCAGTACTTC.

This clonotype ranks as large. The size of this beta chain means little, since it is a stray read in a library made for alpha chains. V and J are TRBV7-9 and TRBJ1-1; tentatively, D is TRBD1 (5 bases). Between the trimmed V and J ends, which lost 3 bases and 4 bases, there was a span of 12 bases. The CDR3 runs 14 residues. Germline V lookup: CDR1 SEHNR, CDR2 FQNEAQ (reference sequence). The CDR3 coding sequence is TGTGCCAGCAGCTTTGTGGAGGGACTCACTGAAGCTTTCTTT. Protein sequence: CASSFVEGLTEAFF.

Sample share makes this clonotype medium-sized. A library made for alpha chains picked up this beta chain off target, so its size means little. The rearrangement links TRBV2 to TRBJ2-2; D not resolved. The CDR3 spans 12 residues. Per the germline V gene, CDR1 is SNHLY and CDR2 is FYNNEI. Deletions cut 4 bases from V and 3 bases from J, with 3 bases between. The CDR3 here is CASSGDTGELFF. The CDR3 DNA follows: TGTGCCAGCAGTGGGGACACCGGGGAGCTGTTTTTT. Supplemented by reference TRBV2 and TRBJ2-2, the full variable domain reads EPEVTQTPSHQVTQMGQEVILRCVPISNHLYFYWYRQILGQKVEFLVSFYNNEISEKSEIFDDQFSVERPDGSNFTLKIRSTKLEDSAMYFCASSGDTGELFFGEGSRLTVL.